In its sample, the clone carrying this T cell receptor beta chain was seen many times. The antigen is undetermined. The data are from a study of T cells in Graves' hyperthyroidism and ophthalmopathy. Study findings and constraints: Patients with ophthalmopathy were separated from those with stable hyperthyroidism by a 13 V-J model. Onset of ophthalmopathy came a median roughly 6.4 months after the model predicted it.

Patients with ophthalmopathy all had a Clinical Activity Score of at least 3, a NOSPECS grade of at least 4 and duration under 3 months. Under 12 ml fresh peripheral blood yielded the PBMCs. RNA transcripts were the template for amplifying TCR beta CDR3 regions. When the TCR CDR3 underwent first-round RT-PCR, the HTBI primer set was used. A single record per CDR3 protein comes from TCRdb applying MiXCR to the multiplex PCR reads. The sample includes a few hundred thousand distinct CDR3 sequences, more than 15% of them seen just once. The source is an older woman with Graves' ophthalmopathy. The source material was blood.

The CDR3 protein is CASRAGQGAYEQYF. The CDR3 nucleotides are TGTGCCAGCAGGGCGGGACAGGGGGCATACGAGCAGTACTTC. This chain joins TRBV28 and TRBJ2-7, with TRBD1 identical over 12 bases. Trimming cost V 6 bases and J 4 bases; bases outside gene matches: 4. CDR3 length equals 14 residues. Germline CDR1 is MDHEN and CDR2 is SYDVKM.